The T cell receptor beta chain under discussion was sequenced for a study of T cells after yellow fever vaccination. V dropped 7 bases and J dropped 1 base, with 10 bases sitting between them. The germline gives CDR1 MNHEY, CDR2 SVGAGI. CDR3 size: 13 residues. The study's findings and limits: Subsequent to the booster, the majority of primary-vaccination clones reappeared (96% CD4, roughly 90% CD8).

This clonotype has a count of ten or more. What it binds is not known. TCRdb analysed the 5' RACE reads with MiXCR anew, one entry per CDR3 protein. Altogether over 110,000 distinct CDR3 sequences are present, about 8% being singletons, with the ten largest covering approximately 0.67%. V and J are TRBV6-5 and TRBJ1-1, with a possible D match to TRBD1 (5 bases). The sequencing used CD4+ T cells sorted from PBMCs, collected 5 days after the yellow fever booster vaccination. The source of this sequence is a man aged 25-45 years who received the YFV17D yellow fever vaccine. The CDR3 reads CASMGGRNTEAFF. The CDR3 DNA reads as TGTGCCAGCATGGGGGGGAGGAACACTGAAGCTTTCTTT.